The T cell receptor (beta chain) under discussion was sequenced for a study of PD-1 blockade in mismatch repair-deficient tumors (TCRdb year 2017). Background on the whole study: Between late 2013 and late 2016, 75 to 95 consecutive patients with about a dozen mismatch repair-deficient cancer types, all previously treated and progressing, were enrolled in the trial. Tumor-associated T cell clones were tracked in the peripheral blood of patients responding to PD-1 blockade by deep sequencing of TCR CDR3 regions.

Overall study outcomes, separate from this receptor: Tumor-resident clones, often undetectable in blood before treatment, expanded rapidly after pembrolizumab and then contracted, generally before radiologic responses.

Its CDR3 holds 14 amino acids, cysteine through phenylalanine. Only the CDR3 portion is preserved as DNA: 42 bases, with reading frame beginning at the first base. Trimmed from V: 3 bases; trimmed from J: 0 bases; junction bases lacking a gene match: 1. Taken from the germline V gene, the CDR1 and CDR2 loops are SGDLS and YYNGEE. As regards this clone: Its antigen is still unknown. No base quality values were provided; no much bigger clone lies one nucleotide off.

Receptors were amplified or captured by the immunoSEQ multiplex PCR assay. The clones in this table, taken by TCRdb from immuneACCESS, are in-frame only. Not every clone is retained; where verified, under half of the shortfall comes from an unresolved V gene, and the cause of the rest is unknown. Present in this sample are approximately 130,000 clones, roughly 86% of which were seen just once. The ten largest clones represent approximately 12% of the sample. For every enrolled patient, mismatch repair deficiency was confirmed by either polymerase chain reaction or immunohistochemistry. TCR sequencing was performed for a few patients who responded to pembrolizumab therapy. In the phase II trial, pembrolizumab PD-1 blockade was tested prospectively in advanced mismatch repair-deficient cancers, no matter which tissue of origin the cancers came from. Peripheral blood T cell samples were collected serially, before PD-1 blockade began and at several time points afterward. Blood sampling time points were reported as weeks after the first dose of pembrolizumab.

The sample was peripheral blood, taken 44 weeks after starting pembrolizumab. This TCR was recovered from an adult with mismatch repair-deficient cancer. The sequence is built from TRBV9 and TRBJ1-2; TRBD1 lines up with 8 middle nucleotides. The DNA sequence reads TGTGCCAGCAGCGCGGACAGGGCTAACTATGGCTACACCTTC. This yields the protein CASSADRANYGYTF. The reference TRBV9 and TRBJ1-2 proteins fill in what lies around the CDR3, so the full variable domain reads DSGVTQTPKHLITATGQRVTLRCSPRSGDLSVYWYQQSLDQGLQFLIQYYNGEERAKGNILERFSAQQFPDLHSELNLSSLELGDSALYFCASSADRANYGYTFGSGTRLTVV.